This T cell receptor (beta chain) came from a study of TIL therapy for anti-PD-1-resistant metastatic lung cancer. The CDR3 sequence is 15 residues long. CDR1 and CDR2 (germline): SGHDT, YYEEEE. Germline trimming cut 5 bases from V and 4 bases from J; bases unmatched to any gene: 10. This was the immunoSEQ v3 assay. Some clones are missing from TCRdb's copy, which holds only in-frame ones; the method was immunoSEQ multiplex PCR. The sample has some 7,600 clones, 70% to 80% seen once. Time point in this sample: pre-treatment sample, taken before nivolumab and TIL therapy. Most excised metastases sampled were pleural nodules or supraclavicular lymph nodes.

This clonotype was sampled from a person between 25 and 80 years old with non-small cell lung cancer. V and J are TRBV5-6 and TRBJ1-2, with TRBD1 matching 8 bases. The source was tumor tissue, collected at baseline. CDR3 DNA sequence: TGTGCCAGCAGATCGACAGGGGAAGGCGGCTATGGCTACACCTTC. Protein sequence: CASRSTGEGGYGYTF.